Described below is a single T cell receptor (beta chain) sequence and its context. Its antigen is not known. This specimen comes from a study of cytomegalovirus exposure and HLA in healthy donors. The CDR3 is made up of 11 amino acids. Germline V CDR1 and CDR2: SGDLS, YYNGEE. The germline V and J ends were trimmed by 7 bases and 6 bases, with 7 bases remaining between them. General study findings and limits: CMV antigen specificity was confirmed in vitro for a few CMV-associated chains. A prior analysis recorded that most TCR beta V segments were productive about 90% or about 30% of the time. A later analysis by the authors found several of the most significant clusters apparently linked to common viral pathogens. Researchers had no immune exposure information except CMV serostatus available.

The PCR ran on 60 Vbeta and 13 Jbeta primers. Assay: immunoSEQ multiplex PCR; the TCRdb copy retains only in-frame clones and omits some. Found here are about 98,000 clones, 70% to 80% of them singletons; the top ten hold roughly 9.7%. This sequence was found in a man aged 18 to 30 in good health and CMV-seropositive. Sequenced: PBMCs. This rearrangement joins TRBV9 to TRBJ2-2; unclear D gene. CDR3: CASDSAGELFF. CDR3 nucleotides: TGTGCCAGCGACTCCGCCGGGGAGCTGTTTTTT. The variable domain in full, completed from reference TRBV9 and TRBJ2-2, reads DSGVTQTPKHLITATGQRVTLRCSPRSGDLSVYWYQQSLDQGLQFLIQYYNGEERAKGNILERFSAQQFPDLHSELNLSSLELGDSALYFCASDSAGELFFGEGSRLTVL.